Each of the 9 T cell receptor beta chains below was sequenced from the same sample in a study of blood T cells in healthy people across ages. The authors ran a second PCR of roughly 7 to 11 cycles using a sample-barcoded 5' primer and a J-beta primer mix. In TCRdb, the 5' RACE reads were re-called with MiXCR into one record per CDR3 protein. This table holds roughly 1.4 million distinct CDR3 sequences, 55% to 75% found once. The source material was blood. All receptors derive from a man younger than 35 in good health.

This clonotype occurred many times. This sequence joins TRBV6-4 and TRBJ2-3; 9 bases line up with TRBD2. With V trimmed by 3 bases and J by 6 bases, 7 bases remained unmatched. The CDR3 has 15 amino acids. Germline lookup yields CDR1 MRHNA and CDR2 SNTAGT. The DNA of the CDR3 is TGTGCCAGCAGTGAGGGGAACGGACTAGCGGATACGCAGTATTTT. Translation: CASSEGNGLADTQYF.

The gene calls are TRBV20-1 and TRBJ2-5; possibly TRBD2 for D (6 bases). Germline lookup yields CDR1 DFQATT and CDR2 SNEGSKA (reference sequence). V lost 0 bases and J lost 1, with 12 bases in between. This CDR3 is 15 amino acids long. The CDR3 region has the DNA TGCAGTGCTAGAGATGTGATAGCGGTCCAAGAGACCCAGTACTTC. Amino acid sequence: CSARDVIAVQETQYF.

The rearrangement uses TRBV20-1 and TRBJ2-4, with D uncertain. CDR1 DFQATT and CDR2 SNEGSKA come from the germline V gene (reference sequence). V shed 3 bases and J shed 4 bases, with 13 bases lying between them. This CDR3 contains 14 residues. CDR3 nucleotides: TGCAGTGCTAGGCCAGACGGCGATAAAAACATTCAGTACTTC. Its protein product is CSARPDGDKNIQYF.

This clonotype was found a few times. The chain combines TRBV6-5 with TRBJ2-2; D remains unclear. The germline V gene has CDR1 MNHEY and CDR2 SVGAGI. Trimming took off 4 bases at V and 2 bases at J, with 14 bases between the two ends. This CDR3 region has 16 residues. CDR3 sequence: CASSSPYRTNTGELFF. CDR3 DNA: TGTGCCAGCAGTTCCCCCTATAGGACCAACACCGGGGAGCTGTTTTTT.

CDR3 sequence (DNA): TGTGCCAGCAGTGGAGGGTCGTGGGAGCAGTACTTC. Translating it yields CASSGGSWEQYF. V gene TRBV6-2 or TRBV6-3 combines with J gene TRBJ2-4, with TRBD2 as a possible D gene (6 bases). This CDR3 is built from 12 residues. Germline V lookup: CDR1 MNHEY, CDR2 SVGEGT. The germline V and J ends were trimmed by 5 bases and 13 bases, with 15 bases remaining between them.

Here the CDR3 reads CASSYSNRGEQFF. DNA for the CDR3: TGTGCCAGCAGTTACTCGAATCGTGGTGAGCAGTTCTTC. The chain is built from TRBV6-2 or TRBV6-3 and TRBJ2-1; D not resolved. CDR1 and CDR2 from the germline V gene are MNHEY and SVGEGT. This CDR3 comprises 13 residues. The V end was cut by 0 bases, the J end by 9 bases, with 9 bases between.

This clonotype was recorded only once. This chain joins TRBV4-3 and TRBJ1-1; D is undetermined. V lost 1 base, J lost 6 bases, and 9 bases lay in between. CDR1 and CDR2 from the germline V gene are LGHNA and YSLEER. CDR3 size: 13 residues. The CDR3 DNA reads as TGCGCCAGCAGCCAAGGGTGGGGAGCTGAAGCTTTCTTT. It translates to CASSQGWGAEAFF.

A few counts support this clonotype. This chain connects TRBV29-1 to TRBJ2-1; no firm D call. Trimming stripped 3 bases from V and 3 bases from J, with 21 bases between. The CDR3 has 17 amino acids. The germline CDR1 and CDR2 sequences are SQVTM and ANQGSEA. The CDR3: CSVEGAGERAHYNEQFF. The CDR3, as DNA: TGCAGCGTTGAGGGCGCCGGCGAGAGAGCCCACTACAATGAGCAGTTCTTC.

The chain carries TRBV6-5 and TRBJ2-2; 12 nucleotides agree with TRBD2. Germline V gene sequence: CDR1 MNHEY, CDR2 SVGAGI. With 5 bases clipped from V and 4 bases from J, the junction kept 5 bases outside the gene matches. This CDR3 contains 16 residues. The CDR3 region is CASSLAGGPRTGELFF. The CDR3 DNA is TGTGCCAGCAGTCTAGCGGGGGGGCCGCGCACCGGGGAGCTGTTTTTT.